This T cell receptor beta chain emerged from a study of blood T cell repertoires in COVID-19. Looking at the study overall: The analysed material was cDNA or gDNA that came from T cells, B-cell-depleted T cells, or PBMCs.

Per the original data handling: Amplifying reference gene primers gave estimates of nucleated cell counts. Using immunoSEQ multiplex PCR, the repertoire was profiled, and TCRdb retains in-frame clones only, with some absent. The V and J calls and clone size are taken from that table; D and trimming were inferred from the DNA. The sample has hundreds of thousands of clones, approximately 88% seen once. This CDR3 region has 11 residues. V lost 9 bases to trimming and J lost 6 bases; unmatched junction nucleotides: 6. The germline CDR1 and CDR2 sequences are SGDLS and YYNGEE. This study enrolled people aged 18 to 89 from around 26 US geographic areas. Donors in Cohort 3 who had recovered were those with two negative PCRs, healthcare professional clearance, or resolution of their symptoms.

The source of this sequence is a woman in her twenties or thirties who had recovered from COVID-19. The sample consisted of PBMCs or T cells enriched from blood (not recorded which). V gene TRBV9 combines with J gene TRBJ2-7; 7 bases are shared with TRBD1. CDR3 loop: CATKSGGEQYF. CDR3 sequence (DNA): TGTGCCACCAAATCAGGGGGCGAGCAGTACTTC.